Below, 4 T cell receptor beta chains from the same sample are listed, as sequenced in a study of T cell responses to AZD1222 COVID-19 vaccine. Assay used: immunoSEQ multiplex PCR; TCRdb lists only in-frame clones, some missing. Of roughly 150,000 clones in the sample, 91% were seen once. This sample comprised peripheral blood, obtained on day 0 of AZD1222 vaccination. The source of these receptors is an adult in good health.

This chain joins TRBV5-1 and TRBJ2-7; 8 nucleotides align to TRBD2. The CDR3 spans 14 residues. Trimming cost V 6 bases and J 4 bases; bases outside gene matches: 9. Germline V gene sequence: CDR1 SGHRS, CDR2 YFSETQ. The chain's CDR3 is CASTHGGARYEQYF. Here the CDR3 DNA reads TGCGCCAGCACCCACGGGGGGGCCCGATACGAGCAGTACTTC.

The rearrangement links TRBV5-1 to TRBJ2-3; 8 nucleotides align to TRBD2. The trim removed 5 bases at V and 0 bases at J, leaving 2 bases unmatched. The CDR3 sequence is 14 residues long. CDR1 and CDR2 from the germline V gene are SGHRS and YFSETQ. CDR3 coding DNA: TGCGCCAGCAGTAGCGGGGATAGCACAGATACGCAGTATTTT. This encodes CASSSGDSTDTQYF. Complete variable domain (other parts from reference TRBV5-1 and TRBJ2-3): KAGVTQTPRYLIKTRGQQVTLSCSPISGHRSVSWYQQTPGQGLQFLFEYFSETQRNKGNFPGRFSGRQFSNSRSEMNVSTLELGDSALYLCASSSGDSTDTQYFGPGTRLTVL.

The rearrangement links TRBV7-2 to TRBJ1-4; D not certain. The CDR3 is made up of 15 amino acids. V was shortened by 2 bases and J by 3 bases, with 10 bases between the two germline ends. Germline lookup yields CDR1 SGHTA and CDR2 FQGNSA. As DNA, the CDR3 is TGTGCCAGCAGCTTATTTGCAGGAGCTAATGAAAAACTGTTTTTT. Amino acid sequence: CASSLFAGANEKLFF.

This clone was detected only once. The V and J genes are TRBV4-1 and TRBJ2-5; 8 bases map to TRBD1. Germline V gives CDR1 MGHRA, CDR2 YSYEKL. Trimming removed 4 bases from V and 5 bases from J; junction bases left unmatched: 6. This CDR3 contains 14 residues. CDR3 amino acids: CASSRRGLGETQYF. The CDR3 DNA reads as TGCGCCAGCAGCCGCAGGGGGCTGGGGGAGACCCAGTACTTC.